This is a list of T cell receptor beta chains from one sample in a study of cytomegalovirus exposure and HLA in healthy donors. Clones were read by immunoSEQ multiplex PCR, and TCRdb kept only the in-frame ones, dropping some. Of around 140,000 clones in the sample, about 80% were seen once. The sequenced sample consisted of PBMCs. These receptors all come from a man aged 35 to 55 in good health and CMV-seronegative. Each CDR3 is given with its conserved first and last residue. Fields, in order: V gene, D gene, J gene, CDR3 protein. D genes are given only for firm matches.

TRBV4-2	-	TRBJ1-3	CASSQVGGIFSGNTIYF
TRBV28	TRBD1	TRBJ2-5	CASSWGQPPEQYF
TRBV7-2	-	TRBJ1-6	CASSFNHSPLHF
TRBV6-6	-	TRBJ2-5	CASSYVGGPETQYF
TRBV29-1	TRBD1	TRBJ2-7	CSVEWHRDRGPYEQYF
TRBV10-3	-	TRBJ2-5	CAISGPWGGRETQYF
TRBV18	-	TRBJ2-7	CASSPAGTYEQYF
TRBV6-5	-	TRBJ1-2	CASSYSSWGGSSGYTF
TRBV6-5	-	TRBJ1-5	CASSKGHGQPQHF
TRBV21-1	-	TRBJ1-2	CASRFPGGGSYGYTF
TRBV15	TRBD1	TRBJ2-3	CATADGTGPDDTQYF
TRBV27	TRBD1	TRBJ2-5	CASGRQGTGETQYF
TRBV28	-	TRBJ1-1	CASSFSVLNTEAFF
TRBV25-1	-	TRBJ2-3	CASSEMARERTDTQYF
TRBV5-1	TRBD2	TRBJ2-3	CASSWRREHEDTQYF
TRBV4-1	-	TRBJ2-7	CASSQVQAFREGYSYEQYF
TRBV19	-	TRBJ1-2	CASSPGLAGYGYTF
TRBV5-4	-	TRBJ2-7	CASSRAPDEQYF
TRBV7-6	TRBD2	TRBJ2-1	CASSLSGPSGDEQFF
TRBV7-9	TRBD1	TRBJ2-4	CASSLVGSGQGKSIQYF